This TCR beta chain came from a study of T-cell reconstitution after alpha-beta-depleted transplantation in children. Broader study findings: High day-60 TCRbeta diversity in some patients came from surviving recipient T cells and thymic progenitors. When one year had passed after transplant, most T-cell counts and diversity came from newly produced T cells. Expanded graft clones numbering several hundred reportedly gave rise to alpha-beta T cells about two months after transplant.

The CDR3 consists of 14 residues. On this clonotype: As yet, its antigen is unknown.

The library targeted TCRbeta and was prepared with unique molecular identifiers. TCRdb reprocessed the PCR reads with MiXCR, giving one entry per CDR3 protein. This table holds 300,000 to 400,000 distinct CDR3 sequences, about a sixth found once. The clonotype was recovered from a male patient between 2 and 15 years old who had a stem cell transplant for acute lymphoblastic leukemia, so the T cells may come from the graft donor. The chain joins TRBV5-2 to TRBJ2-7; the table gives TRBD2 as D, unverified against the DNA. TRBV5-2 is flagged as a pseudogene. The material was PBMCs, mostly from graft donor cells, obtained 360 days after TCRalphabeta/CD19-depleted stem cell transplant. The CDR3 protein is CAMRPMGGSYEQYF. CDR3 sequence (DNA): TGTGCCATGAGACCCATGGGAGGATCCTACGAGCAGTACTTC.